The 20 T cell receptor beta chains reported below all come from one sample, sequenced in a study of neurological immune-mediated disorders. From the 5' RACE reads, TCRdb called clonotypes with MiXCR, one entry per CDR3 protein. The table has about 24,000 distinct CDR3 sequences, 13% seen once; the top ten hold 16%. Sequencing used PBMCs. These receptors originate from a woman between 40 and 55 years old with HTLV-1-associated myelopathy (HAM/TSP).

This clonotype has ten or more counts. The chain uses TRBV25-1 and TRBJ2-1, with D uncertain. V lost 4 bases and J 4 bases, leaving 2 bases between the germline ends. Per germline, CDR1 MGHDK and CDR2 SYGVNS. CDR3 size: 11 residues. Here the CDR3 reads CASSGYNEQFF. For the CDR3, the DNA is TGTGCCAGCAGTGGGTACAATGAGCAGTTCTTC.

The table lists this clonotype with a few counts. The rearrangement links TRBV7-2 to TRBJ2-5; 7 bases line up with TRBD2. The germline gives CDR1 SGHTA, CDR2 FQGNSA. The CDR3 is 15 residues long. Trimming took 5 bases from V and 2 from J; bases not matched to a gene: 8. For the CDR3, the DNA is TGTGCCAGCAGCAGCCTAGTGGGGGGGCAAGAGACCCAGTACTTC. This translates into CASSSLVGGQETQYF.

This clonotype was seen at least ten times. This sequence joins TRBV5-1 and TRBJ2-3, with 8 bases lining up with TRBD2. The CDR3 is made up of 13 amino acids. Germline CDR1 SGHRS, CDR2 YFSETQ. With 1 base clipped from V and 9 bases from J, the junction kept 4 bases outside the gene matches. DNA for the CDR3: TGCGCCAGCAGCTTGATCGGGGGGGCAACGCAGTATTTT. As protein: CASSLIGGATQYF. Full variable domain (remainder filled in from reference TRBV5-1 and TRBJ2-3): KAGVTQTPRYLIKTRGQQVTLSCSPISGHRSVSWYQQTPGQGLQFLFEYFSETQRNKGNFPGRFSGRQFSNSRSEMNVSTLELGDSALYLCASSLIGGATQYFGPGTRLTVL.

This clonotype occurred many times. J is TRBJ1-1 and V is TRBV7-9, with a tentative D call TRBD1 (6 bases). CDR1 SEHNR and CDR2 FQNEAQ come from the germline V gene (reference sequence). The CDR3 sequence is 16 residues long. V was pared by 1 base and J by 4 bases, with 16 bases between. CDR3 in DNA: TGTGCCAGCAGCTTAGTAGGCAGGGGCACGGGCACTGAAGCTTTCTTT. Protein product: CASSLVGRGTGTEAFF.

At least ten counts were recorded for this clonotype. CDR3 amino acids: CASSLDTVVSYNEQFF. CDR3 coding DNA: TGTGCCAGCAGCTTAGATACGGTGGTCTCCTACAATGAGCAGTTCTTC. The rearrangement joins TRBV11-2 to TRBJ2-1; D not certain. This CDR3 region has 16 residues. Trimming shortened V by 0 bases and J by 0 bases, and 9 bases separated the two germline ends. Germline V CDR1 and CDR2: SGHAT, FQNNGV.

A note on this clonotype: The limits of the CDR3 on the DNA are not certain, so only TCRdb's listed CDR3 is given. This chain connects TRBV12-3 or TRBV12-4 to TRBJ2-2. The CDR3 region is 15 residues in length, termini included. This CDR3 is CASSLGHPNTGSCFF.

This clonotype has only a few counts. The chain combines TRBV7-2 with TRBJ2-3; possible D gene TRBD2, 6 bases. Trimming stripped 8 bases from V and 7 bases from J, with 19 bases between. Germline values: CDR1 SGHTA, CDR2 FQGNSA. The CDR3 length is 14 residues. The DNA of the CDR3 is TGTGCCAGCCGAGCTGCGGGGCGAACAAATACGCAGTATTTT. Its translation is CASRAAGRTNTQYF.

In this sample, this clonotype turned up many times. The chain joins TRBV12-3 or TRBV12-4 to TRBJ1-5; 7 bases fit TRBD1. V was clipped by 8 bases and J by 2 bases; unmatched bases: 9. The CDR3 length is 15 residues. The CDR3 sequence: CASGGTDLGNQPQHF. The DNA for the CDR3 is TGTGCCAGCGGGGGGACAGATTTGGGCAATCAGCCCCAGCATTTT.

This clonotype was observed many times. V usage is TRBV9 and J usage is TRBJ2-3; 7 bases are a match to TRBD1. The length of the CDR3 is 13 residues. Germline-derived CDR1 and CDR2 are SGDLS and YYNGEE. After removal of 3 bases from V and 5 bases from J, the junction contained 3 bases not matched to a gene. CDR3 DNA: TGTGCCAGCAGCGAAGGGGACAGAGATACGCAGTATTTT. Translation: CASSEGDRDTQYF.

This clonotype is medium-sized within its sample. J is TRBJ1-3 and V is TRBV20-1; 10 bases line up with TRBD1. V lost 6 bases and J lost 0; bases outside the gene matches: 11. This CDR3 comprises 17 residues. The V gene's germline CDR1 is DFQATT and CDR2 SNEGSKA (reference sequence). This CDR3 reads CSAVSGTGVFSGNTIYF. CDR3 DNA: TGCAGTGCCGTTTCCGGGACAGGGGTTTTCTCTGGAAACACCATATATTTT.

This clonotype appeared many times. V gene TRBV7-2 combines with J gene TRBJ2-3; TRBD2 matches 10 bases. Losses at the gene ends were 3 bases for V and 8 bases for J; bases not matched to a gene: 2. This CDR3 has 13 residues. Germline V CDR1 and CDR2: SGHTA, FQGNSA. The CDR3 sequence: CASSFASGGTQYF. As DNA, the CDR3 is TGTGCCAGCAGCTTCGCTAGCGGGGGTACGCAGTATTTT. Combining the CDR3 with reference TRBV7-2 and TRBJ2-3 gives the whole variable domain GAGVSQSPSNKVTEKGKDVELRCDPISGHTALYWYRQSLGQGLEFLIYFQGNSAPDKSGLPSDRFSAERTGGSVSTLTIQRTQQEDSAVYLCASSFASGGTQYFGPGTRLTVL.

This clonotype was observed many times. V is TRBV24-1 and J is TRBJ2-1; TRBD2 matches at 8 bases. V lost 0 bases and J lost 2; bases outside the gene matches: 2. CDR3 length: 16 residues. CDR1 is KGHDR, CDR2 SFDVKD, per germline. The CDR3 protein is CATSDLGAGAYNEQFF. The CDR3 DNA sequence: TGTGCCACCAGTGATTTGGGAGCGGGGGCCTACAATGAGCAGTTCTTC.

In this sample, this clonotype turned up many times. V is TRBV4-1 and J is TRBJ2-5; 8 bases are a match to TRBD2. In germline, CDR1 is MGHRA, CDR2 YSYEKL. With 0 bases clipped from V and 2 bases from J, the junction kept 8 bases outside the gene matches. This CDR3 has 17 residues. The CDR3 sequence: CASSQDRTAGGQETQYF. The CDR3 nucleotides read TGCGCCAGCAGCCAAGATCGCACGGCGGGGGGACAAGAGACCCAGTACTTC.

This clonotype has only a few counts. Here the CDR3 DNA reads TGCAGTGCTAGAGGTTCCACAGGGGAGGCGGCCTACAATGAGCAGTTCTTC. It translates to CSARGSTGEAAYNEQFF. The chain couples TRBV20-1 to TRBJ2-1, with D possibly matching TRBD1 (7 bases). Trimming removed 1 base at V and 2 bases at J, with 18 bases between. CDR1 and CDR2 (germline): DFQATT, SNEGSKA (reference sequence). The CDR3 runs 17 residues.

This clonotype counts as large. The CDR3 coding sequence is TGTGCCAGCAGTCCTCGGACAGGGGTCCAATCTGGGGCCAACGTCCTGACTTTC. As protein: CASSPRTGVQSGANVLTF. This chain connects TRBV27 to TRBJ2-6, with 9 bases matching TRBD1. V lost 5 bases and J lost 1; bases outside the gene matches: 9. Germline V gene sequence: CDR1 MNHEY, CDR2 SMNVEV (reference sequence). This CDR3 comprises 18 residues.

This clonotype was seen at least ten times. The rearrangement joins TRBV5-1 to TRBJ2-1, with unresolved D. The CDR3 sequence is 16 residues long. V lost 0 bases, J lost 6 bases, and 16 bases lay in between. Looked up from germline, CDR1 is SGHRS and CDR2 is YFSETQ. The DNA for the CDR3 is TGCGCCAGCAGCTTGGAGGGTAACCCCGCTAGCAATGAGCAGTTCTTC. This gives the protein CASSLEGNPASNEQFF. The variable domain in full, with the rest retrieved from reference TRBV5-1 and TRBJ2-1, is KAGVTQTPRYLIKTRGQQVTLSCSPISGHRSVSWYQQTPGQGLQFLFEYFSETQRNKGNFPGRFSGRQFSNSRSEMNVSTLELGDSALYLCASSLEGNPASNEQFFGPGTRLTVL.

There are many counts of this clonotype. The chain links TRBV4-1 to TRBJ2-7, with 10 bases lining up with TRBD2. Germline assignment: CDR1 MGHRA and CDR2 YSYEKL. The J segment lost 7 bases and the V segment lost 3 bases, leaving 9 bases of the junction unmatched. The CDR3 runs 15 residues. CDR3 nucleotide sequence: TGCGCCAGCAGCCAGTACAGCGGGGGGGTTCGGGAGCAGTACTTC. This sequence encodes CASSQYSGGVREQYF.

This clonotype was observed at least ten times. V and J are TRBV6-6 and TRBJ1-5, with D perhaps matching TRBD1 (5 bases). CDR1 MNHNY and CDR2 SVGAGI come from the germline V gene (reference sequence). The CDR3 runs to 17 residues. The ends were cut back, 2 bases at V and 2 bases at J, with 16 bases in the middle. CDR3 amino acids: CASSYLRNRDGNQPQHF. For the CDR3, the DNA is TGTGCCAGCAGTTACCTAAGGAACCGGGACGGCAATCAGCCCCAGCATTTT.

CDR3 bases: TGCGCCAGCTCCCTACCCGATGGGAACACTGAAGCTTTCTTT. Protein product: CASSLPDGNTEAFF. This chain joins TRBV10-2 and TRBJ1-1; D is undetermined. Per germline, CDR1 WSHSY and CDR2 SAAADI. Trimming shortened V by 8 bases and J by 1 base, and 14 bases separated the two germline ends. The CDR3 covers 14 residues.

This clonotype was seen at least ten times. V is TRBV6-5 and J is TRBJ1-2; tentatively, D is TRBD1 (5 bases). Deletions cut 0 bases from V and 2 bases from J, with 10 bases between. The length of the CDR3 is 15 residues. Germline CDR1 is MNHEY and CDR2 is SVGAGI. CDR3 loop: CASSYSWGLNYGYTF. For the CDR3, the DNA is TGTGCCAGCAGTTACTCGTGGGGACTGAACTATGGCTACACCTTC.